This TCR beta chain was obtained from a study of technical replicates of blood from several donors. After removal of 6 bases from V and 2 bases from J, the junction contained 13 bases not matched to a gene. This CDR3 comprises 17 residues. Germline CDR1 MNHEY, CDR2 SMNVEV (reference sequence). Clones were sequenced by immunoSEQ multiplex PCR, and TCRdb holds only the in-frame ones, with some missing. The table lists 95,000 to 100,000 clones, roughly 95% of them singletons. The specimen sequenced was T cells isolated from PBMCs. This TCR derives from a human donor in good health. The V gene is TRBV27, the J gene TRBJ2-3, with 8 positions matching TRBD1. CDR3 nucleotides: TGTGCCAGCAGATCCCCACTCAGGGGGCGCAACACAGATACGCAGTATTTT. Its translation is CASRSPLRGRNTDTQYF.